This paragraph covers one T cell receptor beta chain sequence. No antigen is known for it. These data originate in a study of blood T cells in healthy people across ages. Study-wide results and limits: It was found that TCR beta diversity correlated strongly with the percentage of naive T cells. Per million T cells, TCR beta diversity dropped roughly linearly as age increased.

Germline CDR1 and CDR2: MGHRA and YSYEKL. Trimming removed 4 bases from V and 0 bases from J, with 18 bases in between. The CDR3 runs 18 residues. Together with a sample-barcoded 5' primer, a J-beta primer mix was included in a second PCR lasting about 6 to 11 cycles. From each sample, at least 2.5 million paired-end reads containing CDR3 were obtained. TCRdb reprocessed the 5' RACE reads with MiXCR, giving one entry per CDR3 protein. The sample gives fewer than 1,000,000 distinct CDR3 sequences, around 43% of which show up once; approximately 19% is in the top ten. The V and J genes are TRBV4-1 and TRBJ2-2, with D maybe TRBD2 (5 bases). Sequenced sample: blood. This sequence originates from a man aged 60 to 69 in good health. The CDR3 nucleotides read TGCGCCAGCAGCCTGCAAACACGAGGGCCGTCGAACACCGGGGAGCTGTTTTTT. Residues: CASSLQTRGPSNTGELFF.